A single T cell receptor (beta chain) is shown here with its context. What this receptor recognizes is not known. Base qualities are not recorded, but no much larger clone differs from it by a single base. The cohort comprised several hundred healthy bone marrow donors. At the time of sampling, all cohort members were nominally healthy, though unrecorded immune exposures were likely present. The donor tested CMV seronegative, placing the donor among the 350 to 400 seronegative members of the cohort. Each donor provided a peripheral blood sample, and peripheral blood mononuclear cells were used for TCR beta sequencing. The Qiagen DNeasy Blood Extraction Kit was used to extract genomic DNA from the blood cell samples. These data are taken from a study of cytomegalovirus exposure and HLA in healthy donors (dated by TCRdb to 2016 to 2017). Study-wide context: An earlier analysis of roughly 500 of the donors reported under 300 Gb of sequence data and around 100 million unique TCR beta sequences obtained from around 170 million T cells. About 280 gigabases of sequencing data and tens of millions of unique TCR sequences were included in an early release covering about 600 HLA-typed donors. The genetic ancestry cluster associated with self-reported Caucasian donors included over 80% of the roughly 360 genotyped donors. The study used immunosequencing to profile the T cell repertoires of 666 subjects and linked those repertoires to cytomegalovirus serostatus. A separate validation cohort of roughly 120 different subjects was used in addition to the approximately 610-subject first cohort. Typing coverage varied by locus: roughly 620-630 donors for A, B, C, DRB1 and DQB1; approximately 520 for DQA1; approximately 610 for DPA1; 450 to 480 for DPB1. To predict cytomegalovirus infection status, the study brought together high-throughput TCR immunosequencing, statistical association of individual TCRs with disease status, and machine learning. Five DR-DQ haplotypes were treated as single units for association and clustering because of strong linkage in the cohort. The study was designed to test whether signatures of past pathogen exposure could be identified by cataloging public T cell receptors. Every repertoire in the discovery cohort had been generated on one and the same sequencing platform. An earlier analysis of several hundred of the donors applied high-throughput TCR beta sequencing to assess whether each TCR beta V gene segment acted as functional or pseudogenic. The later analysis used no new phenotypic data to find candidate immune exposures, relying instead on TCR beta sequences and their occurrence across donors. Among 398 genotyped donors of the cohort, an average of approximately 240,000 unique TCR beta nucleotide sequences were sequenced per donor, around 20% of them non-productive. A later analysis re-examined previously published TCR beta repertoires from around 670 donors and added high-resolution HLA genotyping to investigate patterns of TCR occurrence. In a later genetic analysis, genome-wide SNP genotypes for about 65% of the roughly 700 donors were used, and that subset was treated as a discovery cohort. HLA typing covered class I and class II loci at four-digit resolution. Alongside the repertoire data, information on donor age, sex, ethnicity and CMV serostatus was compiled.

The germline V gene supplies CDR1 MDHEN and CDR2 SYDVKM. Its CDR3 holds 13 amino acids, cysteine through phenylalanine. The sequence is cut down to CDR3 DNA, 39 bases in frame from base 1. Trimming removed 2 bases from V and 1 base from J, leaving 5 bases between the germline ends. What the study reported, not specific to this receptor: A further reported finding was that TCR beta sequences accurately predicted the HLA-A and HLA-B alleles for most subjects in the first cohort. In an earlier analysis of approximately 590 of the donors, most TCR beta V segments were observed in productive rearrangements about 87% or about 30% of the time, broadly matching IMGT annotations. An association between a missense DCLRE1C variant and V-gene and J-gene trimming of TCR beta chains was found in a later genetic analysis and replicated in an independent cohort. In a later analysis, HLA-associated TCR beta chains showed more clonal expansion and lower generation probabilities than non-associated chains that were equally common. A later analysis reported that several top co-occurrence clusters appeared linked to parvovirus B19, influenza, CMV and Epstein-Barr virus. HLA typing was unavailable for some donors at each locus, so association tests used only the typed subset. Correlated functional status among segregating V segments might be attributable to linkage disequilibrium, but an unknown experimental factor could not be ruled out. CMV serostatus was the only immune exposure information available for the cohort. Across donors, most TCR sequences were observed very rarely, whereas some public TCRs were present in many individuals. Sequencing depth was assumed to be roughly uniform across donors in the presence/absence analyses, though that assumption may not hold. According to a later analysis, TCR association rates differed among HLA loci, with DRB1 alleles showing the most associated TCRs and HLA-C alleles showing the fewest. In vitro tests confirmed that a few of the cytomegalovirus-associated TCR beta chains recognize cytomegalovirus antigens. The 87-base-pair reads could not distinguish some IMGT-functional V segments, including TRBV6-2 and TRBV6-3, so those segments were excluded. It was suggested by the authors that the approach could potentially be generalized to other disease states and immunological phenotypes. Most CMV-associated TCR beta chains appeared to be HLA-restricted in a later analysis, and the HLA associations seemed to be driven largely by CMV exposure. The classifier was reported to diagnose cytomegalovirus status with high specificity and sensitivity in both the original cohort and the validation cohort. Strong co-occurrence of HLA alleles, especially DR and DQ, made assigning TCR associations to individual alleles difficult. The cohort was sequenced for TCR beta chains only, and without alpha or paired-chain data the features that could be detected were limited. In a later genetic analysis, fewer N-insertions in productive TCRs were reported among donors in an Asian-associated ancestry cluster than the roughly 700-donor mean. Roughly 15 rarely observed V segments, including chromosome 9 orphons, were excluded from the earlier analysis of approximately 500 of the donors because counts were too low. A cluster of highly shared sequence variants was judged likely to be a technical artifact of the sequencing pipeline. In the study, about 150 TCR beta chains were listed as associated with cytomegalovirus. At a false discovery rate of 0.05, a later analysis linked 16,951 TCR beta sequences to specific HLA alleles.

Library method: the immunoSEQ multiplex PCR assay. A mixture of 60 forward primers for TCR Vbeta segments and 13 reverse primers for TCR Jbeta segments was used in the multiplex PCR. The CDR3 region of rearranged TCR beta genes was amplified from genomic DNA with a multiplex PCR assay. Amplified TCR beta libraries were sequenced as 87-base-pair reads on the Illumina HiSeq System. The study's own analysis went as follows. Across the roughly 670 repertoires, a later analysis counted approximately 75 million unique TCR beta chains, roughly 11 million of which were shared by at least two donors. To remove PCR and sequencing errors, raw reads were error-corrected and collapsed into unique sequences using a nearest-neighbor algorithm that merged closely related sequences. V, D and J gene segments were assigned by aligning CDR3 sequences to IMGT reference sequences. For a sequence to be retained, a match of at least six nucleotides was required to both a V gene segment and a J gene segment. A rearrangement counted as productive if the CDR3 had no stop codons and remained in frame with V and J, and every other rearrangement counted as non-productive. CDR3 was defined by IMGT convention, running from the second conserved V-encoded cysteine to the conserved J-encoded phenylalanine. Sequences without an unambiguous match to a single V gene segment were excluded from the earlier analysis of 500 to 700 of the donors. In an earlier analysis of 450 to 750 of the donors, a V segment was called functional when productive rearrangements were above 56.7%, and segregating when the standard deviation between donors exceeded 5%. To diagnose cytomegalovirus status from the catalog of TCR beta chain sequences, a statistical classification framework was built. A later analysis assigned V and J genes by comparing TCR nucleotide sequences with IMGT/GENE-DB human TR gene sequences. A later analysis assigned CDR3 sequences and most-parsimonious VDJ recombination scenarios with the TCRdist pipeline. In a later analysis, each TCR beta chain was defined by its CDR3 amino acid sequence together with its V-gene family, and reads without a unique V-gene family were excluded. To address suspected cross-contamination and a sequencing artifact, a later analysis removed 592 highly shared, low-generation-probability nucleotide sequences. For each public chain, a later analysis derived a clonal expansion index from normalized ranks of inferred template counts within each repertoire. A later analysis computed generation probabilities with a VDJ recombination model fitted to out-of-frame rearrangements, and checked the results against IGoR. In a later analysis, TCR-TCR, TCR-HLA and TCR-CMV co-occurrence was scored with hypergeometric tests, and a repertoire-size bias correction was applied to TCR pairs. To estimate false discovery rates, a later analysis permuted the HLA or CMV assignments 20 times. A later analysis grouped co-occurring TCRs with DBSCAN, adding TCRdist sequence similarity when clustering within HLA-allele-positive subsets. Repertoires with fewer than 30,000 or more than 120,000 public chains, plus five repertoires with anomalous nucleotide sharing, were excluded from co-occurrence clustering. TCRdb's version of the immuneACCESS table is confined to in-frame rearrangements and falls short of the full clone set. An unresolved V gene accounts for under half of the shortfall where checked; the remainder is of unknown origin. Clone size and the V and J calls come from that table; the DNA yielded D and trimming. The sample includes about 130,000 clones, with around 80% observed a single time. The leading ten clones occupy approximately 1.7% of the sample.

Recombination joined TRBV28 with TRBJ1-1, with the D gene too uncertain to name. The specimen was PBMCs. The receptor was derived from a woman aged 35 to 49 in good health and CMV-seronegative. The sequenced DNA: TGTGCCAGCAGTTTAACACGGAACACTGAAGCTTTCTTT. This encodes CASSLTRNTEAFF.